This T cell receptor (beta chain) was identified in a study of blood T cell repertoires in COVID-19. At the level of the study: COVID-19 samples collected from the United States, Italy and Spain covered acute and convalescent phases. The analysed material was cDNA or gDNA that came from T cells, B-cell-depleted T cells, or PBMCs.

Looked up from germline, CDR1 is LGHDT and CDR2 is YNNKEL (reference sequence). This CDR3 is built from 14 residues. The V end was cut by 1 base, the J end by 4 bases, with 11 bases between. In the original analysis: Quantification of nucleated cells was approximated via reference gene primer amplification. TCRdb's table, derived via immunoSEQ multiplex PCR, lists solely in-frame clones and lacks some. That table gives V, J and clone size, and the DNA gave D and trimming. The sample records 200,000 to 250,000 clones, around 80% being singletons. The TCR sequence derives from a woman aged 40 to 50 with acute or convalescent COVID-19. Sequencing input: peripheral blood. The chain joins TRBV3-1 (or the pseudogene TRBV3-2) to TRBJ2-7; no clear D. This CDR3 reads CASSQVGQTYEQYF. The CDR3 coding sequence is TGTGCCAGCAGCCAAGTTGGCCAGACTTACGAGCAGTACTTC.